Each of the 3 T cell receptor beta chains below was sequenced from the same sample in a study of blood T cells in healthy people across ages (dated by TCRdb to about 2015). The method was 5' RACE. Sequencing instrument: Illumina HiSeq 2500. The second PCR ran for roughly 7 to 11 cycles and used a J-beta primer mix along with a sample-barcoded 5' primer. The raw public data were reprocessed by TCRdb itself: fastp quality trimming at Q25, MiXCR clonotype calling, in-frame beta chains only. Merged by CDR3 protein, the rows form single entries marked with the most common genes and DNA. The sample has more than 900,000 distinct CDR3 sequences on record, 29% of them singletons. The ten largest clones capture around 9.6% of the sample. The sample was also linked to a second study, of T cells of mothers and their children.

The sample taken for sequencing was blood. The receptor set was obtained from a woman between 40 and 50 years old in good health.

The chain joins TRBV6-5 to TRBJ2-1; the D gene is possibly TRBD1 (5 bases). Germline loops: CDR1 MNHEY, CDR2 SVGAGI. The CDR3 runs to 15 residues. The V end was cut by 6 bases, the J end by 10 bases, with 22 bases between. The CDR3 is CASRMTLGPPYEQFF. The DNA of the CDR3 is TGTGCCAGCAGGATGACACTGGGGCCGCCCTACGAGCAGTTCTTC.

With regard to this clonotype: Its ends do not fully match the called genes, so a read error is possible. The chain recombines TRBV7-3 with TRBJ2-1; tentatively, D is TRBD1 (7 bases). Germline CDR1 SGHTA, CDR2 FQGTGA. The CDR3 is 14 residues long. For the CDR3, the DNA is TGTGCCTGCAGCTTGAACAGGGGAGGCTATGAGCAGTTCTTC. Its protein product is CACSLNRGGYEQFF.

This chain connects TRBV7-9 to TRBJ2-1, with D perhaps matching TRBD1 or TRBD2 (5 bases each). There are 15 residues in the CDR3. In germline, CDR1 is SEHNR, CDR2 FQNEAQ (reference sequence). The V end was cut by 1 base, the J end by 8 bases, with 15 bases between. The DNA for the CDR3 is TGTGCCAGCAGCTTAGAAACTAGAGGGGCGGATGAGCAGTTCTTC. Its protein is CASSLETRGADEQFF. The whole variable domain, filled in from reference TRBV7-9 and TRBJ2-1, reads DTGVSQNPRHKITKRGQNVTFRCDPISEHNRLYWYRQTLGQGPEFLTYFQNEAQLEKSRLLSDRFSAERPKGSFSTLEIQRTEQGDSAMYLCASSLETRGADEQFFGPGTRLTVL.